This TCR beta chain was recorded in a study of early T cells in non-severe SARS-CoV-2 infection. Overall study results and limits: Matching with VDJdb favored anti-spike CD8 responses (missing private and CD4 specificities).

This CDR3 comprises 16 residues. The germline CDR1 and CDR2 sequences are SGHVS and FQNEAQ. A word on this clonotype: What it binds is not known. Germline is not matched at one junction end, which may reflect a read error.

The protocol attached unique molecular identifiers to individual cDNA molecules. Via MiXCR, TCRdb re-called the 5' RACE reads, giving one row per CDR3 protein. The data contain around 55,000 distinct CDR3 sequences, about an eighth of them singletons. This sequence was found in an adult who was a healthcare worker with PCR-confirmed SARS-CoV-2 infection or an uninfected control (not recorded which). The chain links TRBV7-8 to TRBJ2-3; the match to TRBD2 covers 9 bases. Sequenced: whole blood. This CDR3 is CTSSLGASGTTDTQYF. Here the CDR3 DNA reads TGTACCAGCAGCTTAGGCGCTAGCGGGACCACAGATACGCAGTATTTT.